The 20 T cell receptor beta chains reported below all come from one sample, sequenced in a study of tumor-infiltrating lymphocytes in primary liver carcinoma. Researchers drew blood RNA from unsorted whole blood and extracted germline DNA as well. TCR beta cDNA was reverse-transcribed from about 500 ng of total RNA. The reaction used a constant-region primer and ProtoScript II reverse transcriptase. Construction of TCR beta libraries relied on three successive nested multiplex PCR rounds employing slightly modified ARM-PCR. Two initial PCR rounds of 10 to 11 cycles each paired TRBV1-TRBV30 forward primers with a C-beta reverse primer. TCRdb reprocessed the multiplex PCR reads with MiXCR, giving one entry per CDR3 protein. The sample lists approximately 300,000 distinct CDR3 sequences; around three fifths were seen once. The sequenced sample consisted of peripheral blood. The receptors here all came from a middle-aged man with primary liver carcinoma and hepatitis B virus infection.

The chain links TRBV11-2 to TRBJ1-4; 8 bases agree with TRBD1. Germline V gene data show CDR1 as SGHAT and CDR2 as FQNNGV. This CDR3 comprises 14 residues. Trimming cost V 5 bases and J 9 bases; bases outside gene matches: 8. In DNA, the CDR3 is TGTGCCAGCAGCCTAGGGCAGGGGGCTCAAAAACTGTTTTTT. It codes for CASSLGQGAQKLFF.

Many counts were recorded for this clonotype. The gene calls are TRBV4-2 and TRBJ2-3; 7 bases map to TRBD1. The CDR3 sequence is 15 residues long. CDR1 is LGHNA, CDR2 YNFKEQ, per germline. The ends lost 1 base at V and 4 bases at J; junction bases unmatched: 5. The CDR3 reads CASSQGQGAADTQYF. CDR3 nucleotide sequence: TGTGCCAGCAGCCAAGGACAGGGTGCGGCAGATACGCAGTATTTT.

Concerning this clonotype itself: A much larger clone is a single base away; this may be a read error. The V call is TRBV6-1, the J call TRBJ1-5; unclear D gene. From germline, CDR1 is MNHNS and CDR2 SASEGT. This CDR3 has 15 amino acids. CDR3 protein: CASSVFWGPNRPQHF. The CDR3 nucleotides are TGTGCCAGCAGTGTTTTTTGGGGTCCCAATCGGCCCCAGCATTTT.

On this clonotype: The junction and the germline gene differ at one end; a read error may be behind it. The V and J genes are TRBV4-3 and TRBJ2-1, with D perhaps matching TRBD1 (7 bases). This CDR3 contains 18 residues. Germline V gene sequence: CDR1 LGHNA, CDR2 YSLEER. CDR3 DNA sequence: TGCGCCAGCTCAACTTTCCCGGAGGGACAGACATCCTACAATGAGCAGTTATTC. It is translated as CASSTFPEGQTSYNEQLF.

Ten or more counts support this clonotype. The CDR3 DNA sequence: TGCAGCGCCGTGACAGGGTTCGGAAACACCATATATTTT. This gives the protein CSAVTGFGNTIYF. This chain uses TRBV29-1 with TRBJ1-3, with 7 bases matching TRBD1. From germline, CDR1 is SQVTM and CDR2 ANQGSEA. The CDR3 spans 13 residues. Trimming at V came to 7 bases and at J to 4 bases, leaving 7 bases not matched to a gene.

The V call is TRBV4-3, the J call TRBJ1-2, with D hard to call. With 0 bases removed from V and 8 bases from J, the gap between germline ends came to 13 bases. Germline V gene sequence: CDR1 LGHNA, CDR2 YSLEER. This CDR3 region has 14 residues. CDR3 in amino acids: CASSQDPSLKGYTF. The CDR3 region has the DNA TGCGCCAGCAGCCAAGATCCGTCACTCAAGGGCTACACCTTC.

This clonotype was counted between two and nine times. The chain joins TRBV7-9 to TRBJ2-3, with D hard to call. The CDR3 length is 15 residues. Per the germline V gene, CDR1 is SEHNR and CDR2 is FQNEAQ (reference sequence). Trimming stripped 6 bases from V and 0 bases from J, with 13 bases between. CDR3 coding DNA: TGTGCCAGCAGAAAGGACGGACCTAGCACAGATACGCAGTATTTT. It codes for CASRKDGPSTDTQYF. The full variable domain, rest sourced from reference TRBV7-9 and TRBJ2-3, is DTGVSQNPRHKITKRGQNVTFRCDPISEHNRLYWYRQTLGQGPEFLTYFQNEAQLEKSRLLSDRFSAERPKGSFSTLEIQRTEQGDSAMYLCASRKDGPSTDTQYFGPGTRLTVL.

This clonotype has ten or more counts. V gene TRBV11-2 combines with J gene TRBJ2-5; D perhaps matches TRBD2 (6 bases). This CDR3 has 17 residues. Germline CDR1 and CDR2: SGHAT and FQNNGV. The ends were cut back, 4 bases at V and 2 bases at J, with 20 bases in the middle. For the CDR3, the DNA is TGTGCCAGCAGCTCTAATTCGGGACCAGCGGGTCAAGAGACCCAGTACTTC. Translation gives CASSSNSGPAGQETQYF.

A remark on this clonotype: A read error is possible here, since a much larger clone lies one base away. The rearrangement joins TRBV12-3 or TRBV12-4 to TRBJ2-2; D possibly matches TRBD1 or TRBD2 (6 bases each). V lost 7 bases to trimming and J lost 2 bases, with 20 bases between them. The CDR3 is 17 amino acids. This chain's CDR3 is CASTQRGVLKNTGELFF. CDR3 coding DNA: TGTGCCAGCACCCAAAGGGGGGTACTTAAAAACACCGGGGAGCTGTTTTTT.

This clonotype occurred many times. The gene calls are TRBV11-2 and TRBJ1-2, with D possibly being TRBD1 (6 bases). Germline CDR1 SGHAT, CDR2 FQNNGV. This CDR3 is 14 amino acids long. V dropped 6 bases and J dropped 4 bases, with 15 bases sitting between them. The CDR3: CASRERDTTYGYTF. The CDR3 region has the DNA TGTGCCAGCAGAGAGAGGGACACCACCTATGGCTACACCTTC. Using reference TRBV11-2 and TRBJ1-2 for the parts outside the CDR3, the full variable domain is EAGVAQSPRYKIIEKRQSVAFWCNPISGHATLYWYQQILGQGPKLLIQFQNNGVVDDSQLPKDRFSAERLKGVDSTLKIQPAKLEDSAVYLCASRERDTTYGYTFGSGTRLTVV.

This clonotype has ten or more counts. This chain links TRBV29-1 with TRBJ1-4; 7 bases agree with TRBD1. The V gene end was trimmed by 6 bases and the J gene end by 7 bases; junction bases not matched to a gene: 14. CDR3 length equals 15 residues. Germline V gene lookup returns CDR1 SQVTM and CDR2 ANQGSEA. CDR3 nucleotide sequence: TGCAGCGTCGCAAGGGGGCTCGGCATATTTGAAAAACTGTTTTTT. Protein sequence: CSVARGLGIFEKLFF.

About this clonotype: A much larger clone differs by one base, so this may be a read error. The chain couples TRBV4-2 to TRBJ2-7, with a weak D call TRBD2 (6 bases). The length of the CDR3 is 15 residues. Trimming stripped 0 bases from V and 8 bases from J, with 17 bases between. The germline CDR1 and CDR2 sequences are LGHNA and YNFKEQ. The CDR3 region has the DNA TGTGCCAGCAGCCAAGATGGGGCGGCGGGATACAAGCAGTACTTC. Residues: CASSQDGAAGYKQYF.

Points on this clonotype: This may be a read error, as it is one base from a much larger clone. The chain employs TRBV29-1 and TRBJ2-4; 11 nucleotides line up with TRBD2. In germline, CDR1 is SQVTM, CDR2 ANQGSEA. The CDR3 consists of 15 residues. The CDR3 spells CSVGSGRGGRNIRYF. The CDR3 DNA follows: TGCAGCGTTGGTAGCGGGAGGGGAGGTCGAAACATTCGGTACTTC.

This clonotype occurred once. A much larger clonotype is one base distant, so this may be a read error. V gene TRBV12-3 or TRBV12-4 combines with J gene TRBJ2-3; 7 nucleotides agree with TRBD2. V shed 2 bases, J shed 8 bases, and the junction held 7 bases outside the gene matches. This CDR3 comprises 14 residues. CDR3 sequence (DNA): TGTGCCAGCAGTTTAACCGCGGGAGCACGTACGCAGTATTTT. This encodes CASSLTAGARTQYF.

In its sample, this clonotype was seen many times. The gene calls are TRBV12-3 or TRBV12-4 and TRBJ2-3; 8 bases are shared with TRBD1. J gave up 2 bases and V 0 bases, and 4 bases lay outside the gene matches. The CDR3 contains 16 residues. The CDR3: CASSLAAGGPTDTQYF. CDR3 DNA: TGTGCCAGCAGTTTAGCGGCAGGGGGCCCCACAGATACGCAGTATTTT.

A remark on this clonotype: This could be a read error, since a much larger clone is one nucleotide away. The J gene is TRBJ1-1, the V gene TRBV6-2 or TRBV6-3; D remains unclear. Per the germline V gene, CDR1 is MNHEY and CDR2 is SVGEGT. The CDR3 covers 13 residues. The CDR3 bases are TGTGCCAGCAGTTACGCCAGAAACATTGAAGCTTTCTTT. Translated: CASSYARNIEAFF.

A word on this clonotype: The CDR3 does not close with the conserved phenylalanine or tryptophan, likely indicating a read error. This chain connects TRBV11-1 to TRBJ2-2, with 13 bases lining up with TRBD2. V lost 6 bases and J lost 8; bases outside the gene matches: 6. Germline lookup yields CDR1 SGHAT and CDR2 FQDESV (reference sequence). The CDR3 has 15 amino acids. The CDR3 sequence is CASSRTSGSSGELFY. The CDR3 DNA reads TGTGCCAGCAGTCGGACTAGCGGGAGTTCAGGGGAGCTGTTTTAT.

Of note for this clonotype: Because the CDR3 is missing its conserved closing phenylalanine or tryptophan, this is likely a read error. The rearrangement links TRBV11-1 to TRBJ2-7; TRBD1 matches at 11 bases. Germline V gene lookup returns CDR1 SGHAT and CDR2 FQDESV (reference sequence). The CDR3 covers 14 residues. CDR3 in amino acids: CASSTRDRGGEQYI. The CDR3 region has the DNA TGTGCTAGCAGCACCCGGGACAGGGGGGGCGAGCAGTACATC.

As for this clonotype: In this CDR3 the conserved last residue, phenylalanine or tryptophan, is missing, so a read error is likely. The chain combines TRBV4-3 with TRBJ2-1; no definite D call. CDR3 length: 15 residues. The germline CDR1 and CDR2 sequences are LGHNA and YSLEER. CDR3 nucleotide sequence: TGCGCCAGTAGCCAATCCCCAGGCACCTACAATGAGCAGTTCTCC. Its protein is CASSQSPGTYNEQFS.

The V call is TRBV6-1, the J call TRBJ1-6; the D gene is possibly TRBD1 (5 bases). V was cut by 7 bases and J by 5 bases, with 18 bases left in between. Germline assignment: CDR1 MNHNS and CDR2 SASEGT. CDR3 length: 16 amino acids. CDR3 loop: CASTREGQVNNSPLHF. The CDR3 DNA follows: TGTGCCAGCACCCGAGAGGGGCAGGTCAATAATTCACCCCTCCACTTT.